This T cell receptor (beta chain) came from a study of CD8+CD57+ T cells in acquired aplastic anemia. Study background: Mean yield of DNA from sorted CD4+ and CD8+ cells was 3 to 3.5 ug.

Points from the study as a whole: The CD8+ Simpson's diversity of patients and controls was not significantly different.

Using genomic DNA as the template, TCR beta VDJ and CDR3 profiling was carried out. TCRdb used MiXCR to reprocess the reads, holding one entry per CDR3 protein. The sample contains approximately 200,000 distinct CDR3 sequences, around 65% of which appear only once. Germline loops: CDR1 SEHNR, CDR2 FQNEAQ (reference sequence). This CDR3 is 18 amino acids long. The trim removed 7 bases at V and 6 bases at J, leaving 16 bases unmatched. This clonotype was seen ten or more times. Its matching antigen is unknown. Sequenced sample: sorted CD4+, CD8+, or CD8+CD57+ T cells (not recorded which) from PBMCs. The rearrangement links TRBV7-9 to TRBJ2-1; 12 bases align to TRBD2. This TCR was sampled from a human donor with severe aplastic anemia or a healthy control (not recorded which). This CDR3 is CASTGLAGGPFMINEQFF. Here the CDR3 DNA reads TGTGCCAGCACAGGGCTAGCGGGGGGGCCTTTCATGATCAATGAGCAGTTCTTC.